The T cell receptor (beta chain) described here comes from a study of neurological immune-mediated disorders. Via MiXCR, TCRdb re-called the 5' RACE reads, giving one row per CDR3 protein. The data hold 30,000 to 40,000 distinct CDR3 sequences, with 3.5% to 4.5% observed a single time. Germline CDR1 is DFQATT and CDR2 is SNEGSKA (reference sequence). The junction had 10 bases not matched to a gene; V was cut back by 7 bases and J by 4 bases. This CDR3 region has 16 residues. This clonotype occurred many times. Its antigen remains unknown. General study findings and limits: The expanded clones of different subjects shared no CDR3 amino acid sequences (suggesting private repertoires in all groups). The multiple sclerosis repertoire cluster had no clinical or MRI feature associated with it. According to phylogenetic grouping, one related-CDR3 cluster, a possible signature, contained the repertoires of 18 of 34 multiple sclerosis patients.

This chain links TRBV20-1 with TRBJ1-6, with TRBD1 matching 10 bases. The specimen sequenced was PBMCs. This clonotype originated in a young man with multiple sclerosis. The CDR3 coding sequence is TGCAGTGTAAGAGGGACAGGGGATCCTTATAATTCACCCCTCCACTTT. Translating it yields CSVRGTGDPYNSPLHF.